The 4 T cell receptor beta chains reported below all come from one sample, sequenced in a study of TIL therapy for anti-PD-1-resistant metastatic lung cancer (dated by TCRdb to the early 2020s). Sample time point, as interpreted from the label and publication: pre-treatment sample, taken before nivolumab and TIL therapy. TCR beta CDR3 regions were amplified from genomic DNA by bias-controlled multiplex PCR with the immunoSEQ v3 hsTCRB kit. TCRdb mirrors the immuneACCESS table, restricted to in-frame sequences. Some clones are absent from its copies; in checked studies, under half trace to an unresolved V gene, and the reason for the others is unknown. The table for this sample lists some 52,000 clones; 79% of them were counted only once. About 5% of the sample rests with the top ten. The source was blood, collected at baseline. The receptors originated from a woman between 30 and 79 years old with non-small cell lung cancer.

DNA for the CDR3: TGTGCCAGCAGCCCCCGGACATTAACCTCCCGCGAGCAGTACTTC. Amino acid sequence: CASSPRTLTSREQYF. The chain combines TRBV6-5 with TRBJ2-7, with a possible D match to TRBD1 (5 bases). The length of the CDR3 is 15 residues. CDR1 and CDR2 from the germline V gene are MNHEY and SVGAGI. V shed 6 bases and J shed 6 bases, with 21 bases lying between them.

This chain links TRBV5-1 with TRBJ2-2; a possible D gene is TRBD1 (6 bases). Trimming shortened V by 4 bases and J by 1 base, and 14 bases separated the two germline ends. The CDR3 sequence is 16 residues long. Germline V gene data show CDR1 as SGHRS and CDR2 as YFSETQ. The CDR3 coding sequence is TGCGCCAGCAGCCCCAATCCGGGACAGAACACCGGGGAGCTGTTTTTT. Amino acid sequence: CASSPNPGQNTGELFF. Filled out from reference TRBV5-1 and TRBJ2-2, the complete variable domain reads KAGVTQTPRYLIKTRGQQVTLSCSPISGHRSVSWYQQTPGQGLQFLFEYFSETQRNKGNFPGRFSGRQFSNSRSEMNVSTLELGDSALYLCASSPNPGQNTGELFFGEGSRLTVL.

The gene calls are TRBV4-2 and TRBJ1-6; a weak D match, TRBD1 (6 bases). Between the trimmed V and J ends, which lost 2 bases and 6 bases, there was a span of 14 bases. CDR3 length: 16 residues. CDR1 is LGHNA, CDR2 YNFKEQ, per germline. CDR3 sequence: CASSQPRGGSNSPLHF. The CDR3 nucleotides are TGTGCCAGCAGCCAACCCAGGGGTGGGAGTAATTCACCCCTCCACTTT.

V usage is TRBV5-1 and J usage is TRBJ2-3; 13 bases fit TRBD2. V trimming: 4 bases; J trimming: 0 bases; junction bases outside the gene matches: 5. Germline V lookup: CDR1 SGHRS, CDR2 YFSETQ. The CDR3 spans 17 residues. CDR3 sequence: CASSPGTSGTSTDTQYF. In nucleotides, the CDR3 is TGCGCCAGCAGCCCTGGGACTAGCGGGACTAGCACAGATACGCAGTATTTT.